This T cell receptor (beta chain) was sequenced during a study of T cell repertoires in cytomegalovirus infection. At the level of the study: Newly reported HLA-C-restricted and thoroughly characterized HLA-B-restricted CMV epitopes were employed.

Study findings and constraints: CMV-specific TCR beta clonotypes restricted by HLA-C were the ones dominating the ex vivo response.

MiXCR, applied by TCRdb to the reads, yields one record per CDR3 protein. The sample holds approximately 1,000,000 distinct CDR3 sequences; roughly 30% are singletons and the top ten take roughly an eighth. Germline CDR1 is SGHVS and CDR2 is FQNEAQ. Trimming stripped 5 bases from V and 4 bases from J, with 8 bases between. The CDR3 is 12 amino acids. In this sample, this clonotype turned up many times. No antigen is known for it. The source is a human donor in good health (CMV status not recorded). Some clones in this sample may be carry-over from other donors' samples. Sequences were derived from cultured CD8+ T cells from PBMCs, sampled from culture after CMV antigen stimulation. V usage is TRBV7-8 and J usage is TRBJ1-2; D not resolved. The DNA of the CDR3 is TGTGCCAGCAGCCCCAATAGCTATGGCTACACCTTC. It yields the protein CASSPNSYGYTF.